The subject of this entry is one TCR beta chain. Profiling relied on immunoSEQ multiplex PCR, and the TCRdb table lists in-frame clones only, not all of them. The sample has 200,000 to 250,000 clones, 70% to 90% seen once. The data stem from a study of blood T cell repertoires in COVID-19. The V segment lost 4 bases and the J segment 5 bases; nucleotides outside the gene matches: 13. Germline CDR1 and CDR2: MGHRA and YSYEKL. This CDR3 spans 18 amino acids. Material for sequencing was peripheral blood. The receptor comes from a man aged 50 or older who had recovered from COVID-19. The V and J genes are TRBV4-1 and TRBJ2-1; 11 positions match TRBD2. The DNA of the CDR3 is TGCGCCAGCAGCCCCCAGGCCCCGGGGACTAGCGGTAACAATGAGCAGTTCTTC. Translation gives CASSPQAPGTSGNNEQFF.